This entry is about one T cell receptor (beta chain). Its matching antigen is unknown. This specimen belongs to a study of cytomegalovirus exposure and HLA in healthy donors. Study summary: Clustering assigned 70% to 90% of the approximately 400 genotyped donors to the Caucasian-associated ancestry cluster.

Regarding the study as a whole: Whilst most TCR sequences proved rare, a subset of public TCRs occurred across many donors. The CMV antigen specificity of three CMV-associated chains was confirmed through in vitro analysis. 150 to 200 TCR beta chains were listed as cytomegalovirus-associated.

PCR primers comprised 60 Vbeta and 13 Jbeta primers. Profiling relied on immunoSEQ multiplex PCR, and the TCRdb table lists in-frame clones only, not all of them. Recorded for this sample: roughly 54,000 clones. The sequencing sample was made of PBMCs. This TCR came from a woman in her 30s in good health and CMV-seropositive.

For the CDR3, the DNA is TGTGCCAGCAGCTGGGGGGGTAGGCCCAGCGGGGATACGCAGTATTTT. It specifies CASSWGGRPSGDTQYF. The chain uses TRBV5-6 and TRBJ2-3; 7 positions agree with TRBD2. The CDR3 loop spans 16 amino acids. V shed 3 bases and J 6 bases; nucleotides not matched to a gene: 13. From germline, CDR1 is SGHDT and CDR2 YYEEEE. The full variable domain, completed using reference TRBV5-6 and TRBJ2-3, is DAGVTQSPTHLIKTRGQQVTLRCSPKSGHDTVSWYQQALGQGPQFIFQYYEEEERQRGNFPDRFSGHQFPNYSSELNVNALLLGDSALYLCASSWGGRPSGDTQYFGPGTRLTVL.